This T cell receptor (beta chain) was found in a study of T-cell memory formation after mild COVID-19. For the study at large: The two donors had largely donor-specific TCR clusters.

This CDR3 has 13 amino acids. Trimming cost V 5 bases and J 3 bases; bases outside gene matches: 3. Germline CDR1 PRHDT, CDR2 FYEKMQ (reference sequence). From 5'RACE with constant-segment primers came TCR alpha and TCR beta cDNA libraries that carried sample barcodes and UMIs. TCRdb recomputed calls from the 5' RACE reads with MiXCR, one row per CDR3 protein. The sample records about 400,000 distinct CDR3 sequences, more than 15% being singletons. This clonotype showed up many times. Its specificity is not known. Findings and limits, study-wide: Among clones contracting day 15 to 85, CD4/CD8 was balanced, whereas later expanders leaned CD4+.

The clonotype comes from a man aged 18-30 years who had mild COVID-19 (a few samples of this study predate the infection). Cell type and time point are not known. The chain uses TRBV13 and TRBJ2-5; 7 positions match TRBD1. Sequenced: PBMCs or a T cell subset sorted from them (not recorded which). CDR3 DNA: TGTGCCAGCAGCCCCGACAGGGAAGAGACCCAGTACTTC. It yields the protein CASSPDREETQYF.